These T cell receptor beta chains were read from a single sample in a study of cytomegalovirus exposure and HLA in healthy donors. TCRdb's table, derived via immunoSEQ multiplex PCR, lists solely in-frame clones and lacks some. The data hold about 120,000 clones, with 60% to 80% observed a single time. The sample comprised PBMCs. The receptor source for this set is a woman aged 45 to 65 in good health and CMV-seronegative. Each CDR3 is given with its conserved first and last residue. The D gene is left open where the match is weak. Not all rows give a size; the values are once, few, many and, for expanded clones, a class.

CASGQGGEDTEAFF | TGTGCCAGTGGACAAGGCGGTGAGGACACTGAAGCTTTCTTT | TRBV19 | . | . | TRBJ1-1
CAGSGYTMGEQFF | TGTGCCGGTAGCGGGTATACAATGGGTGAGCAGTTCTTC | TRBV6-1 | . | TRBD2 | TRBJ2-1
CASSRPGQGNEQYF | TGTGCCAGCAGCCGCCCAGGACAGGGTAACGAGCAGTACTTC | TRBV7-2 | . | TRBD1 | TRBJ2-7
CASSPFRSQTSNYGYTF | TGTGCCAGCTCACCATTTCGATCACAGACGTCTAACTATGGCTACACCTTC | TRBV18 | . | . | TRBJ1-2
CASSLARVGTDTQYF | TGCGCCAGCAGCTTGGCCCGGGTAGGCACAGATACGCAGTATTTT | TRBV5-1 | . | . | TRBJ2-3
CASSEQAGGKNEQFF | TGTGCCAGCAGTGAACAAGCGGGAGGTAAAAATGAGCAGTTCTTC | TRBV25-1 | . | TRBD2 | TRBJ2-1
CASAGGEFSTEAFF | TGTGCCAGCGCAGGGGGCGAGTTTAGCACTGAAGCTTTCTTT | TRBV19 | . | TRBD1 | TRBJ1-1
CASSSMLEGVPEAGQYF | TGTGCCAGCAGTTCCATGTTGGAGGGAGTTCCGGAAGCAGGGCAGTATTTT | TRBV28 | . | . | TRBJ2-3
CASSFSFREGIRGTEAFF | TGTGCCAGCAGCTTCAGTTTTCGGGAGGGAATAAGGGGCACTGAAGCTTTCTTT | TRBV5-8 | . | . | TRBJ1-1
CASSQDAQGRRFF | TGTGCCAGCAGCCAAGATGCGCAGGGTCGGCGGTTCTTC | TRBV4-2 | . | . | TRBJ2-1
CASSYSANEQFF | TGTGCCAGCAGTTACTCGGCAAATGAGCAGTTCTTC | TRBV6-5 | few | . | TRBJ2-1
CASSRSYGLAGPDTQYF | TGTGCCAGCAGCCGGTCCTACGGACTAGCGGGTCCAGATACGCAGTATTTT | TRBV4-2 | . | TRBD2 | TRBJ2-3
CASMEGQVNTGELFF | TGTGCCAGTATGGAGGGACAGGTTAACACCGGGGAGCTGTTTTTT | TRBV19 | . | TRBD1 | TRBJ2-2
CSSSSPRTEVNTGELFF | TGTTCCAGCAGCTCCCCCCGGACAGAAGTGAACACCGGGGAGCTGTTTTTT | TRBV7-9 | . | . | TRBJ2-2